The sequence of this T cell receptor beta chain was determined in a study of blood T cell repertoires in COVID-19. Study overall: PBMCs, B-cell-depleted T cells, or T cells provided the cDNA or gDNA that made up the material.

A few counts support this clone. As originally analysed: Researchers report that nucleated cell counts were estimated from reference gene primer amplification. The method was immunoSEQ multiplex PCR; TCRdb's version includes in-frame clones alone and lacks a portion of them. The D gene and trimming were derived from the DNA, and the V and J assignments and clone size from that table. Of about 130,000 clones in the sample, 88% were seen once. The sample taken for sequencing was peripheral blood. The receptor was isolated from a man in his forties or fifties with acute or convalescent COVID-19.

The CDR3 DNA sequence: TGTGCCAGCAGTTCGGACAGTAGAGGAGACTACAATGAGCAGTTCTTC. This encodes CASSSDSRGDYNEQFF. The chain combines TRBV6-2 or TRBV6-3 with TRBJ2-1, with D perhaps matching TRBD1 (6 bases). CDR1 is MNHEY, CDR2 SVGEGT, per germline. The V and J ends lost 4 bases and 3 bases respectively, with 16 bases between them. The length of the CDR3 is 16 residues.